This T cell receptor (beta chain) was captured by sequencing in a study of CD8+ T cells in alopecia areata (dated by TCRdb to 2016 to 2019). Some background on the complete study: The treated patients, all with moderate-to-severe alopecia areata, were enrolled in an open-label pilot trial of oral tofacitinib given at 5 to 10 mg twice daily. High-throughput TCRbeta sequencing was used to examine T cell clonal expansion in alopecia areata in both the C3H/HeJ mouse model and human patients. Patients on tofacitinib were biopsied at baseline and after 4 and 24 weeks of treatment, and several of the patients also had a later scalp biopsy. Patients stayed on tofacitinib for 6 to 18 months and then had 6 months of follow-up off drug so that delayed response and recurrence could be assessed. TCRbeta CDR3 regions were amplified by immunoSEQ multiplex PCR with 35 Vbeta forward and 13 Jbeta reverse primers. RNA was obtained with the PAXgene miRNA kit for fixed scalp, the miRNeasy kit for PBMCs, and the RNeasy kit for mouse skin. In humans, TCRbeta sequencing was performed on scalp tissue and on sorted CD4+ and CD8+ peripheral blood T cells from healthy controls and from patients with patchy or totalis/universalis alopecia areata. Scalp clonality was compared across normal scalp (n=4), patchy alopecia areata scalp (n=8), and alopecia totalis/universalis scalp (n=8). Points the paper makes about the study in general: Unlike mouse skin, which is dominated by gammadelta T cells, normal human skin has resident alphabeta T cells that are also sequenced, and this complicates analysis of the scalp TCR repertoire. Higher clonality and more expanded CD8+ clones were observed in lesional scalp than in normal scalp, particularly in alopecia totalis/universalis, a finding suggestive of antigenic drive. TCR sequences shared between patients were less clear than in mice, possibly partly because of HLA diversity in the patient population.

The sample's time point, from its label and the paper: baseline before oral tofacitinib. Lesional scalp punch biopsies and peripheral blood were collected from alopecia areata patients. PBMCs were isolated by density centrifugation and stained for CD3, CD4 and CD8, after which CD4+ and CD8+ T cells were sorted on a FACSAria. With regard to this clone: Which antigen it targets is not known. No base quality values were provided; no much bigger clone lies one nucleotide off.

The library relied on the immunoSEQ multiplex PCR assay. RNA was extracted from all samples and reverse transcribed into cDNA as template for TCR sequencing. First-strand cDNA was synthesized with SuperScript III using a 2:1 mix of oligo-dT and random hexamers. A synthetic immune receptor repertoire was used to measure amplification bias, and any remaining bias was corrected computationally. The authors processed their data as follows. Raw reads were preprocessed to remove errors, and CDR3 was defined by IMGT conventions from the conserved cysteine to phenylalanine. Clonality was calculated as 1 minus Shannon entropy normalized by log2 of the number of productive unique TCRs. CD4 or CD8 identity of scalp clones was inferred by cross-referencing scalp TCRbeta sequences with sorted blood CD4 and CD8 repertoires. TCRdb mirrors the immuneACCESS table, restricted to in-frame sequences. Some clones are absent from its copies; in checked studies, under half trace to an unresolved V gene, and the reason for the others is unknown. The DNA was the basis for D and trimming; V, J and clone size are from that table. This sample gives 150,000 or so clones in total; about 90% of them show up just once. The leading ten clones occupy more than 13% of the sample.

The sequence was obtained from a human donor with alopecia areata. The input for sequencing was CD8+ T cells sorted from blood, taken at week 0.

The CDR3 loop reads CASSDSAVIYGYTF. The nucleotide sequence reads TGTGCCAGCAGTGATTCCGCAGTAATCTATGGCTACACCTTC. The sequence joins TRBV2 to TRBJ1-2; no D gene can be assigned with confidence. V sheds 3 bases and J sheds 4 bases, leaving 12 bases between their ends. Taken from cysteine to phenylalanine, the CDR3 has 14 residues. This entry keeps only the CDR3 DNA: 42 bases, framed from base 1. The germline V gene sets CDR1 to SNHLY and CDR2 to FYNNEI. The reference TRBV2 and TRBJ1-2 proteins fill in what lies around the CDR3, so the full variable domain reads EPEVTQTPSHQVTQMGQEVILRCVPISNHLYFYWYRQILGQKVEFLVSFYNNEISEKSEIFDDQFSVERPDGSNFTLKIRSTKLEDSAMYFCASSDSAVIYGYTFGSGTRLTVV.